These 29 T cell receptor beta chains were all obtained from the same sample, sequenced in a study of T cells in Graves' hyperthyroidism and ophthalmopathy. RNA transcripts were the template for amplifying TCR beta CDR3 regions. Initially, a first-round RT-PCR of the TCR CDR3 employed the HTBI primer set. TCRdb recomputed calls from the multiplex PCR reads with MiXCR, one row per CDR3 protein. The top ten clones hold 9% to 12% of a sample with 25,000 to 30,000 distinct CDR3 sequences, around 40% of them seen once. The material sequenced was blood. These receptors all stem from a woman in her thirties with Graves' hyperthyroidism.

V gene TRBV11-2 combines with J gene TRBJ2-1, with a possible D match to TRBD2 (7 bases). The better agreement between TRBJ2-7 and the DNA end casts doubt on the J call. The CDR3 is 15 amino acids. Germline V gene data show CDR1 as SGHAT and CDR2 as FQNNGV. The CDR3 DNA reads as TGTGCCAGCAGTGGTAGCGGGTCAGGGGTCGGCGAGCAGTACTTC. Encoded protein: CASSGSGSGVGEQYF.

This clonotype is medium-sized in the sample. V is TRBV20-1 and J is TRBJ1-5; D is unresolved. The CDR3 extends over 13 amino acids. The V gene lost 3 bases and the J gene lost 5 bases, with 11 bases spanning the gap. Germline V gene data show CDR1 as DFQATT and CDR2 as SNEGSKA (reference sequence). In DNA, the CDR3 is TGCAGTGCTAGTGTGGCTGGGGATCAGCCCCAGCATTTT. This gives the protein CSASVAGDQPQHF.

This clonotype is deemed medium-sized (0.01 to 0.1%). The J gene is TRBJ2-2, the V gene TRBV7-6, with D possibly being TRBD2 (5 bases). Trimming stripped 5 bases from V and 7 bases from J, with 5 bases between. The CDR3 runs 11 residues. The germline gives CDR1 SGHVS, CDR2 FNYEAQ. CDR3 residues: CASSRGGELFF. The DNA for the CDR3 is TGTGCCAGCAGCCGGGGCGGGGAGCTGTTTTTT.

This clonotype was observed a single time. Without the conserved terminal phenylalanine or tryptophan, this CDR3 likely stems from a read error. The gene calls are TRBV12-3 or TRBV12-4 and TRBJ2-7, with a tentative D call TRBD1 (6 bases). There are 13 residues in the CDR3. V gave up 4 bases and J gave up 6 bases, with 13 bases separating them. The CDR3 loop reads CASSSGQPCEQYL. As DNA, the CDR3 is TGTGCCAGCAGTTCAGGACAGCCCTGCGAGCAGTACCTC.

There are many counts of this clonotype. The chain has TRBV28 and TRBJ1-4; D may be TRBD1 (5 bases). The CDR3 runs to 15 residues. CDR1 and CDR2 from the germline V gene are MDHEN and SYDVKM. The V end lost 7 bases, the J end lost 5 bases, and 17 bases lay between the germline ends. CDR3 coding DNA: TGTGCCAGCATCGGAGGAGATGCAGGGAATGAAAAACTGTTTTTT. It translates to CASIGGDAGNEKLFF. The full variable domain, with the rest looked up from reference TRBV28 and TRBJ1-4, is DVKVTQSSRYLVKRTGEKVFLECVQDMDHENMFWYRQDPGLGLRLIYFSYDVKMKEKGDIPEGYSVSREKKERFSLILESASTNQTSMYLCASIGGDAGNEKLFFGSGTQLSVL.

This CDR3 is CASSTGTSGRLRETQYF. As DNA, the CDR3 is TGTGCCAGCAGCACCGGGACTAGCGGGAGGCTGCGAGAGACCCAGTACTTC. This sequence joins TRBV7-9 and TRBJ2-5, with 15 bases lining up with TRBD2. CDR1 SEHNR and CDR2 FQNEAQ come from the germline V gene (reference sequence). This CDR3 has 17 amino acids. V shed 5 bases and J 4 bases; nucleotides not matched to a gene: 8.

This rearrangement joins TRBV20-1 to TRBJ2-1; 9 bases line up with TRBD2. This CDR3 has 18 amino acids. The trim removed 0 bases at V and 12 bases at J, leaving 21 bases unmatched. CDR1 is DFQATT, CDR2 SNEGSKA, per germline (reference sequence). The CDR3 DNA sequence: TGCAGTGCTAGAGAGACACTGGCATTAGCGGGAGAGGTACCTATGCAGTTCTTC. Its translation is CSARETLALAGEVPMQFF.

This clonotype occurred many times. The chain carries TRBV20-1 and TRBJ2-7; D remains ambiguous. Germline V gene lookup returns CDR1 DFQATT and CDR2 SNEGSKA (reference sequence). The germline V and J ends were trimmed by 3 bases and 0 bases, with 15 bases remaining between them. The CDR3 has 15 residues. CDR3 residues: CSARDPGRSSYEQYF. CDR3 DNA sequence: TGCAGTGCTAGGGACCCCGGCCGGAGCTCCTACGAGCAGTACTTC.

The V call is TRBV28, the J call TRBJ1-2, with 7 bases that match TRBD1. The CDR3 is made up of 14 amino acids. The germline CDR1 and CDR2 sequences are MDHEN and SYDVKM. The V and J ends lost 1 base and 10 bases, in that order; junction bases with no gene match: 9. The chain's CDR3 is CASSLLDVGGDYTF. The CDR3 coding sequence is TGTGCCAGCAGTTTATTGGACGTAGGGGGCGACTACACCTTC.

This clonotype was seen at least ten times. The rearrangement links TRBV28 to TRBJ1-1; 9 bases line up with TRBD1. V gave up 6 bases and J gave up 8 bases; unmatched junction bases: 16. CDR1 is MDHEN, CDR2 SYDVKM, per germline. CDR3 size: 16 residues. CDR3 sequence: CASRTRQGGPFGEAFF. The CDR3 nucleotides are TGTGCCAGCAGGACAAGACAGGGGGGTCCGTTTGGGGAAGCTTTCTTT. Full variable domain (remainder filled in from reference TRBV28 and TRBJ1-1): DVKVTQSSRYLVKRTGEKVFLECVQDMDHENMFWYRQDPGLGLRLIYFSYDVKMKEKGDIPEGYSVSREKKERFSLILESASTNQTSMYLCASRTRQGGPFGEAFFGQGTRLTVV.

This clonotype has ten or more counts. The chain couples TRBV30 to TRBJ1-5; D remains unclear. The V end was cut by 0 bases, the J end by 2 bases, with 5 bases between. The CDR3 spans 13 residues. CDR1 is GTSNPN and CDR2 is SVGIG in the germline V gene (reference sequence). CDR3 sequence reads: CAWSVGGNQPQHF. CDR3 sequence (DNA): TGTGCCTGGAGTGTGGGCGGCAATCAGCCCCAGCATTTT.

The chain couples TRBV11-2 to TRBJ1-6; D gene ambiguous. CDR3 length: 15 amino acids. V dropped 3 bases and J dropped 4 bases, with 10 bases sitting between them. The germline V gene encodes CDR1 SGHAT and CDR2 FQNNGV. The CDR3, as DNA: TGTGCCAGCAGCTTCGCGGAGGCTTATAATTCACCCCTCCACTTT. Its translation is CASSFAEAYNSPLHF.

This clonotype was detected ten times or more. The genes are TRBV20-1 and TRBJ2-3; TRBD2 is a possible D gene (6 bases). Germline CDR1 and CDR2: DFQATT and SNEGSKA (reference sequence). V gave up 6 bases and J gave up 2 bases, with 15 bases separating them. The CDR3 loop spans 14 amino acids. As DNA, the CDR3 is TGCAGTGCCCGGCCGGGACTCTCCACAGATACGCAGTATTTT. Translated, it gives CSARPGLSTDTQYF.

The V and J genes are TRBV7-9 and TRBJ2-7, with D possibly matching TRBD1 (5 bases). CDR3 size: 12 residues. From germline, CDR1 is SEHNR and CDR2 FQNEAQ (reference sequence). Between the trimmed V and J ends, which lost 2 bases and 3 bases, there was a span of 5 bases. The CDR3, as DNA: TGTGCCAGCAGCTTAACAGGCTACGAGCAGTACTTC. This sequence encodes CASSLTGYEQYF.

Details on this clonotype: Because the CDR3's place on the DNA is in doubt, the DNA is left out and the CDR3 is given as listed by TCRdb. The genes are TRBV25-1 and TRBJ2-3; the table assigns TRBD2, which was not confirmed against the DNA. CDR1 MGHDK and CDR2 SYGVNS come from the germline V gene. The CDR3 numbers 23 amino acids, ends counted. CDR3 amino acids: CASSFYICSARSLAGFHTDTQYF.

V and J are TRBV11-1 and TRBJ2-2; possibly TRBD2 for D (6 bases). V was shortened by 5 bases and J by 1 base, with 8 bases between the two germline ends. CDR1 and CDR2 from the germline V gene are SGHAT and FQDESV (reference sequence). This CDR3 has 14 amino acids. CDR3 residues: CASSVGRNTGELFF. In DNA form, the CDR3 reads TGTGCCAGCAGCGTCGGGAGGAACACCGGGGAGCTGTTTTTT.

This clonotype is medium-sized. The chain uses TRBV15 and TRBJ1-6, with no clear D. V lost 7 bases and J 4 bases, leaving 23 bases between the germline ends. The length of the CDR3 is 18 residues. Germline V gives CDR1 LNHNV, CDR2 YYDKDF (reference sequence). This CDR3 is CATTQRVGSLNYNSPLHF. In nucleotides, the CDR3 is TGTGCCACCACCCAACGCGTTGGCAGCCTTAATTATAATTCACCCCTCCACTTT.

V gene TRBV19 combines with J gene TRBJ1-2, with a tentative D call TRBD1 (5 bases). The ends were cut back, 7 bases at V and 4 bases at J, with 10 bases in the middle. This CDR3 has 12 residues. Germline loops: CDR1 LNHDA, CDR2 SQIVND (reference sequence). CDR3 sequence: CASTGTVYGYTF. The DNA of the CDR3 is TGTGCCAGTACAGGGACGGTCTATGGCTACACCTTC.

There are many counts of this clonotype. This chain joins TRBV6-1 and TRBJ1-5; D might be TRBD1 (6 bases). The CDR3 contains 14 residues. V lost 6 bases and J 6 bases, leaving 15 bases between the germline ends. CDR1 is MNHNS, CDR2 SASEGT, per germline. In DNA form, the CDR3 reads TGTGCCAGCAGACCTATCACAGGGATTCAGCCCCAGCATTTT. It encodes CASRPITGIQPQHF.

The chain carries TRBV10-3 and TRBJ2-7; tentatively, D is TRBD1 (6 bases). This CDR3 comprises 13 residues. V gave up 3 bases and J gave up 5 bases, with 11 bases separating them. Germline lookup yields CDR1 ENHRY and CDR2 SYGVKD. The CDR3 here is CAISDQQGDEQYF. Here the CDR3 DNA reads TGTGCCATCAGTGATCAACAGGGAGACGAGCAGTACTTC.

Worth noting for this clonotype: This may be a read error, as it is one base from a much larger clone. This chain joins TRBV3-1 and TRBJ2-7, with D possibly being TRBD2 (6 bases). Trimming stripped 5 bases from V and 5 bases from J, with 19 bases between. This CDR3 spans 15 amino acids. Germline V gene data show CDR1 as LGHDT and CDR2 as YNNKEL (reference sequence). CDR3 coding DNA: TGTGCCAGCAGCGCGGGGACTTCCCCCTCTCACGAGCAGTACTTC. Translated: CASSAGTSPSHEQYF.

The sample holds many counts of this clonotype. The CDR3 region has the DNA TGTGCCAGCAGCTTTGGGGACAGGGAGTGGGAGCTGTTTTTT. It yields the protein CASSFGDREWELFF. The rearrangement uses TRBV11-3 and TRBJ2-2, with TRBD1 matching 9 bases. The CDR3 spans 14 residues. Germline V lookup: CDR1 SGHNT, CDR2 YENEEA. The V segment lost 3 bases and the J segment 9 bases; nucleotides outside the gene matches: 5.

This clonotype showed up just a few times. The chain links TRBV12-3 or TRBV12-4 to TRBJ1-3, with 7 bases matching TRBD1. J lost 8 bases, V lost 8 bases, and 6 bases had no gene match. The CDR3 contains 12 residues. The CDR3 sequence: CASGRTGDTIYF. The CDR3 DNA reads TGTGCCAGCGGGAGGACAGGAGACACCATATATTTT.

This clonotype was recorded many times. The chain has TRBV11-1 and TRBJ1-1; no clear D. CDR1 is SGHAT and CDR2 is FQDESV in the germline V gene (reference sequence). V was trimmed by 3 bases and J by 2 bases, leaving 4 bases between them. There are 12 residues in the CDR3. CDR3 nucleotide sequence: TGTGCCAGCAGCTTCCCCAACACTGAAGCTTTCTTT. This gives the protein CASSFPNTEAFF.

The rearrangement uses TRBV5-1 and TRBJ2-1; D is unclear. Germline CDR1 SGHRS, CDR2 YFSETQ. This CDR3 has 12 residues. The CDR3 is CPPRGSYNEQFF. CDR3 coding DNA: TGCCCCCCCAGAGGCTCCTACAATGAGCAGTTCTTC.

This clonotype occurred many times. The chain joins TRBV30 to TRBJ1-1, with D maybe TRBD1 (6 bases). CDR1 and CDR2 from the germline V gene are GTSNPN and SVGIG (reference sequence). Trimming stripped 3 bases from V and 8 bases from J, with 13 bases between. The CDR3 is 12 amino acids. The CDR3 DNA is TGTGCCTGGAGCCGCGCGGACAGAGAAGCTTTCTTT. It translates to CAWSRADREAFF.

This clonotype was seen at least ten times. The CDR3 region is CASGTQETQYF. The CDR3 region has the DNA TGCGCCAGCGGAACCCAAGAGACCCAGTACTTC. The genes are TRBV5-1 and TRBJ2-5; D call uncertain. The germline gives CDR1 SGHRS, CDR2 YFSETQ. CDR3 length: 11 residues. Trimming took 7 bases from V and 1 from J, leaving 5 bases between them.

The CDR3 DNA reads as TGTGCCATCAACAGGGGAGAAACCGGGGAGCTGTTTTTT. Translating it yields CAINRGETGELFF. The chain combines TRBV10-3 with TRBJ2-2; 7 nucleotides align to TRBD1. Germline loops: CDR1 ENHRY, CDR2 SYGVKD. The CDR3 is 13 amino acids. The V gene end was trimmed by 7 bases and the J gene end by 5 bases; junction bases not matched to a gene: 4.

Notes on this clonotype: Given a much more abundant clone one base away, this may be a read error. The J gene is TRBJ1-1, the V gene TRBV13; no definite D call. Germline assignment: CDR1 PRHDT and CDR2 FYEKMQ (reference sequence). Trimming took off 1 base at V and 4 bases at J, with 10 bases between the two ends. CDR3 length: 14 residues. The CDR3 DNA reads TGTGCCAGCAGCTTAGAGTGGACGAGCACTGAAGCTTTCTTT. Translation: CASSLEWTSTEAFF.